The 17 T cell receptor beta chains presented below share a single source sample, sequenced in a study of shared clonotypes between healthy human individuals. Profiled with immunoSEQ multiplex PCR; TCRdb holds only in-frame clones, not every one. The table has about 2.3 million clones, around 90% seen once. The sequenced sample consisted of naive CD4+ T cells from PBMCs. Subset defined: CD45RA+ positively selected. The receptors stem from a man younger than 35 in good health. Some clones in this sample may be carry-over from other donors' samples.

The V and J genes are TRBV5-1 and TRBJ2-2; D may be TRBD1 (5 bases). Trimming stripped 4 bases from V and 1 base from J, with 8 bases between. The CDR3 extends over 14 amino acids. CDR1 is SGHRS, CDR2 YFSETQ, per germline. Here the CDR3 reads CASSVTGNTGELFF. The CDR3 coding sequence is TGCGCCAGCAGCGTAACAGGGAACACCGGGGAGCTGTTTTTT.

The chain links TRBV9 to TRBJ2-1; 7 positions agree with TRBD2. V lost 5 bases to trimming and J lost 4 bases; unmatched junction nucleotides: 9. This CDR3 contains 15 residues. Germline CDR1 reads SGDLS; CDR2 reads YYNGEE. Here the CDR3 reads CASRFRGSQYNEQFF. The CDR3 nucleotides are TGTGCCAGCAGATTCCGCGGGAGCCAGTACAATGAGCAGTTCTTC.

A single count supports this clone. The chain is built from TRBV19 and TRBJ1-5; D gene ambiguous. The CDR3 has 16 amino acids. CDR1 LNHDA and CDR2 SQIVND come from the germline V gene (reference sequence). Deletions cut 1 base from V and 0 bases from J, with 10 bases between. In DNA, the CDR3 is TGTGCCAGTAGTATAGGGACGGTGTATAGCAATCAGCCCCAGCATTTT. This encodes CASSIGTVYSNQPQHF.

The V gene is TRBV2, the J gene TRBJ2-5, with D possibly called TRBD1 or TRBD2 (5 bases each). The V end was cut by 6 bases, the J end by 0 bases, with 14 bases between. The CDR3 contains 15 residues. Per germline, CDR1 SNHLY and CDR2 FYNNEI. The CDR3 is CASSRGALDQETQYF. The DNA for the CDR3 is TGTGCCAGCAGCCGAGGGGCTCTAGACCAAGAGACCCAGTACTTC. Full variable domain (outside the CDR3, taken from reference TRBV2 and TRBJ2-5): EPEVTQTPSHQVTQMGQEVILRCVPISNHLYFYWYRQILGQKVEFLVSFYNNEISEKSEIFDDQFSVERPDGSNFTLKIRSTKLEDSAMYFCASSRGALDQETQYFGPGTRLLVL.

The chain is built from TRBV6-6 and TRBJ1-1, with 7 bases lining up with TRBD1. Germline V lookup: CDR1 MNHNY, CDR2 SVGAGI (reference sequence). The CDR3 has 14 amino acids. Losses at the gene ends were 5 bases for V and 4 bases for J; bases not matched to a gene: 7. The CDR3 spells CASSLTGLGTEAFF. The CDR3 DNA follows: TGTGCCAGCAGTCTGACAGGGTTGGGCACTGAAGCTTTCTTT.

V usage is TRBV28 and J usage is TRBJ1-2; possible D gene TRBD1, 5 bases. Germline V gives CDR1 MDHEN, CDR2 SYDVKM. V was shortened by 2 bases and J by 5 bases, with 12 bases between the two germline ends. This CDR3 has 14 residues. CDR3 residues: CASSLGTEKYGYTF. CDR3 DNA: TGTGCCAGCAGTTTAGGGACCGAGAAGTATGGCTACACCTTC.

This clone was detected a few times. The chain employs TRBV4-2 and TRBJ2-3; no firm D call. CDR1 and CDR2 from the germline V gene are LGHNA and YNFKEQ. V lost 2 bases and J 2 bases, leaving 2 bases between the germline ends. The CDR3 consists of 12 residues. For the CDR3, the DNA is TGTGCCAGCAGCCAATACACAGATACGCAGTATTTT. This encodes CASSQYTDTQYF.

As to this clone: The sample carries other DNA sequences with the same CDR3. V usage is TRBV6-1 and J usage is TRBJ1-1; D remains ambiguous. CDR3 length: 12 amino acids. The germline V gene has CDR1 MNHNS and CDR2 SASEGT. V lost 1 base and J 3 bases, leaving 3 bases between the germline ends. The DNA for the CDR3 is TGTGCCAGCAGTGAAGGCTACACTGAAGCTTTCTTT. Translation gives CASSEGYTEAFF.

For this clone: Since no conserved phenylalanine or tryptophan closes the CDR3, a read error is the likely cause. The limits of the CDR3 on the DNA are not certain, so only TCRdb's listed CDR3 is given. The chain joins TRBV7-9 to TRBJ1-4. Germline V CDR1 and CDR2: SEHNR, FQNEAQ (reference sequence). The CDR3 adds up to 13 amino acids, both ends counted. The CDR3 protein is CASSSSLGRGSPE.

The chain links TRBV28 to TRBJ2-3, with D perhaps being TRBD1 or TRBD2 (6 bases each). CDR3 length: 15 residues. CDR1 is MDHEN and CDR2 is SYDVKM in the germline V gene. The V end lost 5 bases, the J end lost 6 bases, and 18 bases lay between the germline ends. CDR3 region: CASSPPGRRGDTQYF. In DNA, the CDR3 is TGTGCCAGCAGTCCCCCGGGGAGGAGGGGGGATACGCAGTATTTT.

The V and J genes are TRBV28 and TRBJ2-7; unclear D gene. Germline values: CDR1 MDHEN, CDR2 SYDVKM. Trimming stripped 7 bases from V and 7 bases from J, with 17 bases between. This CDR3 has 13 amino acids. The CDR3 is CASNWGRLGEQYF. DNA for the CDR3: TGTGCCAGCAACTGGGGAAGACTTGGAGAGCAGTACTTC.

The chain is built from TRBV6-6 and TRBJ1-2; tentatively, D is TRBD1 (5 bases). CDR1 and CDR2 (germline): MNHNY, SVGAGI (reference sequence). The V and J ends lost 7 bases and 2 bases respectively, with 14 bases between them. The CDR3 has 14 residues. The CDR3 loop reads CASKPGPSNYGYTF. Written as DNA, the CDR3 is TGTGCCAGCAAACCAGGGCCATCAAACTATGGCTACACCTTC.

The gene calls are TRBV5-3 and TRBJ1-4; D is undetermined. TRBV5-3 is reported as an ORF; its role is uncertain. The CDR3 runs to 14 residues. Deletions cut 2 bases from V and 8 bases from J, with 13 bases between. The CDR3 region is CARSFLPGGEKLFF. CDR3 in DNA: TGTGCCAGAAGCTTTTTGCCGGGAGGCGAAAAACTGTTTTTT.

V and J are TRBV7-3 and TRBJ1-1, with TRBD1 identical over 7 bases. The V gene end was trimmed by 2 bases and the J gene end by 6 bases; junction bases not matched to a gene: 12. Germline lookup yields CDR1 SGHTA and CDR2 FQGTGA. CDR3 length: 16 amino acids. CDR3 bases: TGTGCCAGCAGCTTACAGGGGGGAGTCGCAATGTCTGAAGCTTTCTTT. Encoded protein: CASSLQGGVAMSEAFF.

The V call is TRBV30, the J call TRBJ2-6; D could derive from TRBD1 or TRBD2 (5 bases each). CDR3 size: 16 residues. V shed 3 bases and J shed 13 bases, with 25 bases lying between them. Germline-derived CDR1 and CDR2 are GTSNPN and SVGIG (reference sequence). The CDR3 region has the DNA TGTGCCTGGAGCCACCTACGGGGCGGGCGGCCCCGGGTCCTGACTTTC. Amino acid sequence: CAWSHLRGGRPRVLTF.

The CDR3 spells CASSLGDPYNEQFF. CDR3 nucleotide sequence: TGTGCCAGCTCACTAGGGGACCCATACAATGAGCAGTTCTTC. The chain has TRBV18 and TRBJ2-1, with D tentatively TRBD1 or TRBD2 (5 bases each). Germline lookup yields CDR1 KGHSH and CDR2 LQKENI. This CDR3 is 14 amino acids long. V dropped 4 bases and J dropped 4 bases, with 11 bases sitting between them.

This chain links TRBV10-3 with TRBJ2-1; perhaps TRBD2 as D (5 bases). Germline lookup yields CDR1 ENHRY and CDR2 SYGVKD. V lost 3 bases and J 9 bases, leaving 9 bases between the germline ends. This CDR3 region has 12 residues. This CDR3 reads CAISDGGGEQFF. The CDR3 DNA follows: TGTGCCATCAGTGATGGAGGTGGTGAGCAGTTCTTC.